A single sample gave rise to the 28 T cell receptor beta chains below, sequenced in a study of CD8 T cells in ankylosing spondylitis. TCRdb fed the 5' RACE reads into MiXCR, producing one record per CDR3 protein. The data show around 890,000 distinct CDR3 sequences, about 11% seen once. Their antigens remain unidentified. Whole-study findings and limits: Blood of patients with ankylosing spondylitis appeared to be characterized by a TCR beta motif of several highly homologous variants.

Sequencing used blood, either unsorted or a sorted T cell fraction (not recorded which). All receptors derive from a male donor with ankylosing spondylitis.

V gene TRBV28 combines with J gene TRBJ2-4; D possibly corresponds to TRBD1 (5 bases). V gave up 5 bases and J gave up 6 bases, with 23 bases separating them. Germline CDR1 and CDR2: MDHEN and SYDVKM. CDR3 length: 17 residues. As DNA, the CDR3 is TGTGCCAGCAGTCTAACCTACAGGTCCCGATCGGGAAACATTCAGTACTTC. The encoded protein is CASSLTYRSRSGNIQYF.

J is TRBJ1-5 and V is TRBV6-5; no definite D call. V shed 3 bases and J shed 6 bases, with 12 bases lying between them. Germline V gene sequence: CDR1 MNHEY, CDR2 SVGAGI. This CDR3 has 14 amino acids. CDR3 nucleotide sequence: TGTGCCAGCAGTTATGCCCCCCGGGTTCAGCCCCAGCATTTT. It is translated as CASSYAPRVQPQHF.

The chain links TRBV6-2 or TRBV6-3 to TRBJ2-1; D remains unclear. The V and J ends lost 7 bases and 4 bases respectively, with 17 bases between them. This CDR3 is built from 15 residues. Germline V CDR1 and CDR2: MNHEY, SVGEGT. DNA for the CDR3: TGTGCCAGCATCGAAGGGTCTATGAAATACAATGAGCAGTTCTTC. Translation: CASIEGSMKYNEQFF.

This clonotype was observed a few times. The chain recombines TRBV7-9 with TRBJ1-5; D might be TRBD1 (5 bases). The CDR3 runs to 14 residues. The germline V gene encodes CDR1 SEHNR and CDR2 FQNEAQ (reference sequence). V was pared by 1 base and J by 7 bases, with 11 bases between. This chain's CDR3 is CASSLDGREQPQHF. The CDR3 DNA is TGTGCCAGCAGCTTAGATGGCAGGGAACAGCCCCAGCATTTT.

This clonotype was seen a few times. This chain uses TRBV5-1 with TRBJ1-1, with D possibly being TRBD1 (6 bases). The CDR3 extends over 19 amino acids. Per the germline V gene, CDR1 is SGHRS and CDR2 is YFSETQ. Trimming removed 2 bases at V and 1 base at J, with 24 bases between. The CDR3 DNA is TGCGCCAGCAGCTTACTCTTGCCGGGACACGAATTCGAGAACACTGAAGCTTTCTTT. Its protein product is CASSLLLPGHEFENTEAFF.

This clonotype was seen only a few times. The rearrangement links TRBV4-3 to TRBJ2-2; TRBD2 matches at 7 bases. CDR3 length: 16 amino acids. The V and J ends lost 0 bases and 5 bases, in that order; junction bases with no gene match: 6. The germline CDR1 and CDR2 sequences are LGHNA and YSLEER. CDR3 bases: TGCGCCAGCAGCCAAGATGCGGGGGATCGGACCGGGGAGCTGTTTTTT. Its protein product is CASSQDAGDRTGELFF.

The chain has TRBV12-3 or TRBV12-4 and TRBJ1-2; D is uncertain. CDR3 length: 14 residues. The V end was cut by 3 bases, the J end by 4 bases, with 12 bases between. CDR3 in amino acids: CASSFAVQGYGYTF. DNA of the CDR3: TGTGCCAGCAGTTTTGCGGTACAAGGCTATGGCTACACCTTC.

CDR3 bases: TGCAGTGCTCAGGGACTAGCGAGTAGCTCAGATACGCAGTATTTT. Encoded protein: CSAQGLASSSDTQYF. The chain is built from TRBV20-1 and TRBJ2-3; 10 nucleotides match TRBD2. The CDR3 runs to 15 residues. The trim removed 5 bases at V and 4 bases at J, leaving 9 bases unmatched. The germline gives CDR1 DFQATT, CDR2 SNEGSKA (reference sequence).

The rearrangement uses TRBV5-5 and TRBJ2-7; 10 positions agree with TRBD1. V trimming: 4 bases; J trimming: 3 bases; junction bases outside the gene matches: 7. CDR3 length equals 15 residues. Germline loops: CDR1 SGHKS, CDR2 YYEKEE (reference sequence). As DNA, the CDR3 is TGTGCCAGCAGCCCGAGGGGACAGGGGTTCTACGAGCAGTACTTC. It specifies CASSPRGQGFYEQYF.

This clonotype was seen many times. The V call is TRBV4-2, the J call TRBJ2-7, with D possibly matching TRBD2 (7 bases). V lost 3 bases and J 5 bases, leaving 20 bases between the germline ends. The CDR3 runs 16 residues. In germline, CDR1 is LGHNA, CDR2 YNFKEQ. CDR3 nucleotides: TGTGCCAGCAGCCAGGCTGAGGGGGGGATAGTCAACGAGCAGTACTTC. The encoded protein is CASSQAEGGIVNEQYF.

The chain links TRBV20-1 to TRBJ2-3; the match to TRBD2 covers 9 bases. Germline V gene lookup returns CDR1 DFQATT and CDR2 SNEGSKA (reference sequence). The CDR3 covers 14 residues. V dropped 5 bases and J dropped 6; count of bases not matched to a gene: 9. The CDR3: CSAADRGGADTQYF. The CDR3 DNA follows: TGCAGTGCTGCCGATCGCGGGGGGGCCGATACGCAGTATTTT.

This clonotype was counted ten times or more. The chain couples TRBV20-1 to TRBJ2-3; D may be TRBD1 (5 bases). The germline gives CDR1 DFQATT, CDR2 SNEGSKA (reference sequence). CDR3 length: 17 residues. V was clipped by 0 bases and J by 0 bases, with 16 bases between them. CDR3 bases: TGCAGTGCTAGAGATTACGGAAGGCAGGGAAGCACAGATACGCAGTATTTT. Encoded protein: CSARDYGRQGSTDTQYF.

This rearrangement joins TRBV28 to TRBJ2-2; 7 bases line up with TRBD2. Germline CDR1 reads MDHEN; CDR2 reads SYDVKM. The CDR3 spans 17 residues. With 6 bases clipped from V and 5 bases from J, the junction kept 15 bases outside the gene matches. The CDR3 nucleotides read TGTGCCAGCAGCCCGTGGCGGCGGGAGATAAGTACCGGGGAGCTGTTTTTT. Its protein product is CASSPWRREISTGELFF.

This clonotype was detected a few times. Relative to the germline gene, one junction end is altered; a read error may explain this. V usage is TRBV4-3 and J usage is TRBJ1-5; possibly TRBD1 for D (5 bases). Looked up from germline, CDR1 is LGHNA and CDR2 is YSLEER. The CDR3 covers 15 residues. CDR3 amino acids: CASSQEPGLDQPQHF. CDR3 nucleotides: TGCGCCAGCAGTCAAGAGCCAGGGCTTGATCAGCCCCAGCATTTT.

This clonotype showed up just a few times. The V gene is TRBV20-1, the J gene TRBJ2-7; D unclear. Germline V gene data show CDR1 as DFQATT and CDR2 as SNEGSKA (reference sequence). This CDR3 is 14 amino acids long. Trimming took 2 bases from V and 0 from J, leaving 11 bases between them. CDR3: CSARSRGTSYEQYF. Written as DNA, the CDR3 is TGCAGTGCTAGAAGCCGAGGAACCTCCTACGAGCAGTACTTC.

This clonotype was observed many times. The chain combines TRBV11-1 with TRBJ1-6, with D possibly being TRBD1 (6 bases). In germline, CDR1 is SGHAT, CDR2 FQDESV (reference sequence). The V end lost 2 bases, the J end lost 9 bases, and 11 bases lay between the germline ends. The CDR3 contains 14 residues. Written as DNA, the CDR3 is TGTGCCAGCAGCTTACAGGGGTCGGGTTCACCCCTCCACTTT. Protein product: CASSLQGSGSPLHF.

DNA for the CDR3: TGTGCCAGCTCACCTCTAGACACCCAAGAGACCCAGTACTTC. Translating gives CASSPLDTQETQYF. This rearrangement joins TRBV18 to TRBJ2-5; D is unresolved. The length of the CDR3 is 14 residues. Trimming stripped 3 bases from V and 1 base from J, with 9 bases between. Per germline, CDR1 KGHSH and CDR2 LQKENI. Full variable domain (outside the CDR3, taken from reference TRBV18 and TRBJ2-5): NAGVMQNPRHLVRRRGQEARLRCSPMKGHSHVYWYRQLPEEGLKFMVYLQKENIIDESGMPKERFSAEFPKEGPSILRIQQVVRGDSAAYFCASSPLDTQETQYFGPGTRLLVL.

The chain couples TRBV3-1 to TRBJ2-3; D possibly corresponds to TRBD1 (7 bases). CDR1 LGHDT and CDR2 YNNKEL come from the germline V gene (reference sequence). The V end lost 1 base, the J end lost 10 bases, and 9 bases lay between the germline ends. The CDR3 loop spans 12 amino acids. In nucleotides, the CDR3 is TGTGCCAGCAGCCAAGGCGGGACAGCGCAGTATTTT. This sequence encodes CASSQGGTAQYF.

This clonotype was picked up a small number of times. V gene TRBV6-4 combines with J gene TRBJ1-1; no firm D call. Germline V lookup: CDR1 MRHNA, CDR2 SNTAGT. The CDR3 contains 15 residues. The V gene lost 2 bases and the J gene lost 3 bases, with 13 bases spanning the gap. CDR3 residues: CASSDPRYGYTEAFF. Written as DNA, the CDR3 is TGTGCCAGCAGTGACCCTAGGTACGGGTACACTGAAGCTTTCTTT.

This rearrangement joins TRBV10-3 to TRBJ2-1, with TRBD1 matching over 8 bases. Looked up from germline, CDR1 is ENHRY and CDR2 is SYGVKD. This CDR3 is built from 15 residues. The J segment lost 0 bases and the V segment lost 6 bases, leaving 4 bases of the junction unmatched. CDR3 bases: TGTGCCATCAGCACGGACAGGGTCTCCTACAATGAGCAGTTCTTC. The encoded protein is CAISTDRVSYNEQFF.

The sample holds many counts of this clonotype. V is TRBV29-1 and J is TRBJ1-3, with D unresolved. The CDR3 is made up of 13 amino acids. Germline V gene lookup returns CDR1 SQVTM and CDR2 ANQGSEA. V gave up 6 bases and J gave up 3 bases, with 12 bases separating them. The CDR3 spells CSVRPLYGNTIYF. Written as DNA, the CDR3 is TGCAGCGTGAGGCCCCTCTATGGAAACACCATATATTTT.

This clonotype turned up a few times. This rearrangement joins TRBV4-3 to TRBJ2-7; 16 bases match TRBD2. Germline V gene sequence: CDR1 LGHNA, CDR2 YSLEER. The V gene end was trimmed by 3 bases and the J gene end by 3 bases; junction bases not matched to a gene: 2. This CDR3 contains 16 residues. The CDR3 sequence: CASSHGTSGRDYEQYF. DNA of the CDR3: TGCGCCAGCAGCCACGGGACTAGCGGGAGGGACTACGAGCAGTACTTC.

J is TRBJ1-6 and V is TRBV20-1; no firm D call. V dropped 1 base and J dropped 10 bases, with 14 bases sitting between them. Germline CDR1 DFQATT, CDR2 SNEGSKA (reference sequence). This CDR3 contains 14 residues. DNA for the CDR3: TGCAGTGCTAGAGTACCAGCTTTGCGGTCACCCCTCCACTTT. The encoded protein is CSARVPALRSPLHF.

This rearrangement joins TRBV27 to TRBJ1-5; D remains unclear. Trimming took 5 bases from V and 4 from J, leaving 18 bases between them. Germline CDR1 reads MNHEY; CDR2 reads SMNVEV (reference sequence). The CDR3 runs to 16 residues. CDR3 amino acids: CASSALSYEINQPQHF. DNA for the CDR3: TGTGCCAGCAGTGCCCTATCTTACGAGATTAATCAGCCCCAGCATTTT.

In this sample, this clonotype turned up a few times. The gene calls are TRBV12-3 or TRBV12-4 and TRBJ2-5; 8 bases align to TRBD2. This CDR3 comprises 15 residues. J gave up 5 bases and V 3 bases, and 8 bases lay outside the gene matches. CDR3 DNA: TGTGCCAGCAGTTTGAGTCGGGGGGGCGAGGAGACCCAGTACTTC. Protein: CASSLSRGGEETQYF.

J is TRBJ2-7 and V is TRBV6-1, with D possibly being TRBD2 (5 bases). CDR1 MNHNS and CDR2 SASEGT come from the germline V gene. The CDR3 has 13 amino acids. Trimming shortened V by 5 bases and J by 7 bases, and 15 bases separated the two germline ends. Here the CDR3 DNA reads TGTGCCAGCAGTATAGAGGGTTTTTCGGAGCAGTACTTC. Translated, it gives CASSIEGFSEQYF.

This chain connects TRBV4-2 to TRBJ2-5; D possibly corresponds to TRBD1 (5 bases). CDR1 is LGHNA, CDR2 YNFKEQ, per germline. The CDR3 is made up of 12 amino acids. V gave up 3 bases and J gave up 9 bases, with 11 bases separating them. CDR3 nucleotide sequence: TGTGCCAGCAGCCAGGAAGACAGTCCCCAGTACTTC. Translating it yields CASSQEDSPQYF.

The chain couples TRBV2 to TRBJ2-5, with 7 positions matching TRBD1. Trimming cost V 4 bases and J 2 bases; bases outside gene matches: 7. The CDR3 consists of 15 residues. Per germline, CDR1 SNHLY and CDR2 FYNNEI. CDR3 loop: CASSGARQGQETQYF. In DNA, the CDR3 is TGTGCCAGCAGTGGGGCGAGACAGGGACAAGAGACCCAGTACTTC.